Listed below are T cell receptor beta chains from one sample, sequenced in a study of T-cell reconstitution after alpha-beta-depleted transplantation in children. TCRdb reanalysed the PCR reads using MiXCR and keeps one entry per CDR3 protein. The sample has just over 350,000 distinct CDR3 sequences; 13% are singletons. Sequencing was performed on PBMCs, taken from the stem cell graft. The receptors were gathered from a human donor who donated a stem cell graft to a child with Fanconi anemia. Each CDR3 is given with its conserved first and last residue. D genes are given only for firm matches. The listing skips clone size in some rows; elsewhere it reads once, few, many or a size class.

TGTGCCAGCAGTTACGGGACAAGTGGCTACACCTTC | CASSYGTSGYTF | TRBJ1-2 | TRBV6-5 | NA | NA
TGTGCCAGCAGTAACACTCGGGGCAGCGAGACCCAGTACTTC | CASSNTRGSETQYF | TRBJ2-5 | TRBV5-5 | NA | NA
TGTGCCAGCTCTAAGGTTGGAGAGACCCAGTACTTC | CASSKVGETQYF | TRBJ2-5 | TRBV12-3/TRBV12-4 | many | NA
TGCAGCGTTGATGGAGGGGCTGGGTACACTGAAGCTTTCTTT | CSVDGGAGYTEAFF | TRBJ1-1 | TRBV29-1 | many | NA
TGCAGTGCTGTCACAGCGGGGGTCACAGATACGCAGTATTTT | CSAVTAGVTDTQYF | TRBJ2-3 | TRBV20-1 | NA | TRBD2
TGCGCCAGCAGCCAGGCAAGGGGGGGAGGTGAGCAGTTCTTC | CASSQARGGGEQFF | TRBJ2-1 | TRBV4-1 | NA | NA
TGTGCTAGTGGAGCAGGGCAGGGGGAATTTGGCACAGATACGCAGTATTTT | CASGAGQGEFGTDTQYF | TRBJ2-3 | TRBV12-5 | NA | TRBD1
TGCAGTGCTAGAATCTTAAGACAGAACACTGAAGCTTTCTTT | CSARILRQNTEAFF | TRBJ1-1 | TRBV20-1 | NA | NA
TGCGCCAGCAGCCCCACCCCTGGGGAGACCCAGTACTTC | CASSPTPGETQYF | TRBJ2-5 | TRBV4-3 | few | NA
TGTGCCAGCTTCGGACAGGGGTACAATGAGCAGTTCTTC | CASFGQGYNEQFF | TRBJ2-1 | TRBV7-9 | few | TRBD1
TGTGCCATCAAACGGGAACTACGGAATACGCAGTATTTT | CAIKRELRNTQYF | TRBJ2-3 | TRBV10-3 | many | NA
TGCGCCAGCAGCATAGCGGGGGGGCCGGATACGCAGTATTTT | CASSIAGGPDTQYF | TRBJ2-3 | TRBV5-1 | NA | TRBD2
TGTGCCAGCAGCTCCATGCCGGGAGGCTACACCTTC | CASSSMPGGYTF | TRBJ1-2 | TRBV6-2/TRBV6-3 | few | NA
TGTGCCAGCAGCACTCACGCGGGGAATGAGCAGTTCTTC | CASSTHAGNEQFF | TRBJ2-1 | TRBV7-9 | many | NA
TGTGCCCGGGAGCCGCAATCTAACTATGGCTACACCTTC | CAREPQSNYGYTF | TRBJ1-2 | TRBV30 | few | NA
TGCAGTGCTAGAGATCAGGCTAGCGGGGAGGGTGAGCAGTTCTTC | CSARDQASGEGEQFF | TRBJ2-1 | TRBV20-1 | few | TRBD2
TGTGCCAGCAGCCGTGATGCTAGCGGATACAATGAGCAGTTCTTC | CASSRDASGYNEQFF | TRBJ2-1 | TRBV5-5 | few | TRBD2
TGTGCCAGCAGTCTCCAGACAGGGTCCTTTGAAAAACTGTTTTTT | CASSLQTGSFEKLFF | TRBJ1-4 | TRBV27 | NA | TRBD1
TGCAGTGCGATTTCCGGGGCGGGGGGTGCCACAGATACGCAGTATTTT | CSAISGAGGATDTQYF | TRBJ2-3 | TRBV20-1 | few | TRBD2
TGTGCCAGCAGTTACTTTGAGACAGGGAACACCGGGGAGCTGTTTTTT | CASSYFETGNTGELFF | TRBJ2-2 | TRBV6-5 | NA | NA